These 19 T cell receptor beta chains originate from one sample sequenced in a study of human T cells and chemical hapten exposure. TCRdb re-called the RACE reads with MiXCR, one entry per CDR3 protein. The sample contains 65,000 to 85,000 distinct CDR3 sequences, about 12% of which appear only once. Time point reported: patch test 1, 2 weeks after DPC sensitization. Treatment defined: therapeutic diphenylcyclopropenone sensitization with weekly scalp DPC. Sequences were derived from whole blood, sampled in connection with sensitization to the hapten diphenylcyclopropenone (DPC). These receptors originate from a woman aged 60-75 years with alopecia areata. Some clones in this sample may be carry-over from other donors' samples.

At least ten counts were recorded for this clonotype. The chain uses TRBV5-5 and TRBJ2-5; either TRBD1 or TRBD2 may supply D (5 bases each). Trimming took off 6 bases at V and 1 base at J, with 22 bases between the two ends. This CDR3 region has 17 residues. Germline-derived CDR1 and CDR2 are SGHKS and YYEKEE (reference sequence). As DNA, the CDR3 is TGTGCCAGCAACCCTCCGGGACCAGACCGATTCCAAGAGACCCAGTACTTC. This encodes CASNPPGPDRFQETQYF.

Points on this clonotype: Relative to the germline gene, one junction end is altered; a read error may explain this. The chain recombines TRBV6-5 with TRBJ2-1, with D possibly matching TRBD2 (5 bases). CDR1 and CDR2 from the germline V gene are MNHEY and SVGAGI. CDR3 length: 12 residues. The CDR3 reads CASSPGYSEQFF. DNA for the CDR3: TGTGCCAGCAGTCCGGGGTACAGTGAGCAGTTCTTC.

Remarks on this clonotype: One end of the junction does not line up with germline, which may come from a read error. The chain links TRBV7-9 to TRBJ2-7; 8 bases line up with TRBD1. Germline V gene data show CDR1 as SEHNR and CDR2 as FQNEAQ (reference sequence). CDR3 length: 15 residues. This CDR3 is CASSPGQGTSCEQYF. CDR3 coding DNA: TGTGCCAGCAGTCCCGGACAGGGCACATCCTGCGAGCAGTACTTC.

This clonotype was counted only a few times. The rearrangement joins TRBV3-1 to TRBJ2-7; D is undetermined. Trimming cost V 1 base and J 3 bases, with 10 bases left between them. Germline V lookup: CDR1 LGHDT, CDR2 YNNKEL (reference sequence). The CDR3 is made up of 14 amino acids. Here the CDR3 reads CASSQGSGDYEQYF. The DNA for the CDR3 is TGTGCCAGCAGCCAAGGGTCCGGAGACTACGAGCAGTACTTC.

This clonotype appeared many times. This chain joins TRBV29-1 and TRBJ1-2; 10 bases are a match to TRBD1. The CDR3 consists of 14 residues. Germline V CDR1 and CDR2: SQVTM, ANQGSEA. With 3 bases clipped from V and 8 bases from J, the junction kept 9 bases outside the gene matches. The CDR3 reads CSVDAGGDRGGYTF. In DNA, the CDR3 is TGCAGCGTTGATGCCGGAGGGGACAGGGGAGGCTACACCTTC.

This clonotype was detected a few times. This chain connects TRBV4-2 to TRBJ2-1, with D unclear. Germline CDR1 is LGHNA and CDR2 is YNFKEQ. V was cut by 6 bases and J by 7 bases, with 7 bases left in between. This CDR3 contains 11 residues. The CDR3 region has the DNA TGTGCCAGCAGTTTTGGGAATGAGCAGTTCTTC. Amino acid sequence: CASSFGNEQFF.

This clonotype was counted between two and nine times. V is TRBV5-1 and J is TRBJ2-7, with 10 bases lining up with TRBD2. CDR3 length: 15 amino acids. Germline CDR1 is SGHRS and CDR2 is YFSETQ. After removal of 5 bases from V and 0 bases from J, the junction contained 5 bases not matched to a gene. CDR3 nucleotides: TGCGCCAGCAGTTTACTAGCGGGGATCTCCTACGAGCAGTACTTC. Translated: CASSLLAGISYEQYF.

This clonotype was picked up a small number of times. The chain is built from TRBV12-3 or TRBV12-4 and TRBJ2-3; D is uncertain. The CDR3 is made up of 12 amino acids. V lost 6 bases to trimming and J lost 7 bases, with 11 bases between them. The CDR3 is CASSPEGNTQYF. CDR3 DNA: TGTGCCAGCAGCCCCGAAGGGAATACGCAGTATTTT.

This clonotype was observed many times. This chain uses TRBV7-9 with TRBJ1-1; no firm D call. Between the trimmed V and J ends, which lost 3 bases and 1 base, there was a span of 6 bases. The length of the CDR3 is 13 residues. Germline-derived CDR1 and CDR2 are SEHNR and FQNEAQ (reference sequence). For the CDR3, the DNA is TGTGCCAGCAGCTTTTACGGGAACACTGAAGCTTTCTTT. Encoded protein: CASSFYGNTEAFF.

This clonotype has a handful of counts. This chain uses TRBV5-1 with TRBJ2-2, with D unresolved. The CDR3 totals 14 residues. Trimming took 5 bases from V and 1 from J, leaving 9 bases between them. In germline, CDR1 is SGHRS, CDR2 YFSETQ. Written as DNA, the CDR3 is TGCGCCAGCAGGACGGAAAGGAACACCGGGGAGCTGTTTTTT. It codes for CASRTERNTGELFF.

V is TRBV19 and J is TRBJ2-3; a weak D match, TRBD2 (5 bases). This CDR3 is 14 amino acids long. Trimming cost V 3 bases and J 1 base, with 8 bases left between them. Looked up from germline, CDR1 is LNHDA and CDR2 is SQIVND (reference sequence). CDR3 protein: CASSMDSGTDTQYF. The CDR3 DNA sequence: TGTGCCAGTAGTATGGACTCCGGCACAGATACGCAGTATTTT. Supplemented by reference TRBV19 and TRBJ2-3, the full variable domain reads DGGITQSPKYLFRKEGQNVTLSCEQNLNHDAMYWYRQDPGQGLRLIYYSQIVNDFQKGDIAEGYSVSREKKESFPLTVTSAQKNPTAFYLCASSMDSGTDTQYFGPGTRLTVL.

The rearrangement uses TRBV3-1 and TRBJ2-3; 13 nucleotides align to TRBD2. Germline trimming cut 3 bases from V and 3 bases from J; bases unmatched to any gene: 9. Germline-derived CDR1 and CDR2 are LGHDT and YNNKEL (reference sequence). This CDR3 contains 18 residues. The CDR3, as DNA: TGTGCCAGCAGCCATAGGGTACTAGCGGGGGGGCTTACAGATACGCAGTATTTT. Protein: CASSHRVLAGGLTDTQYF.

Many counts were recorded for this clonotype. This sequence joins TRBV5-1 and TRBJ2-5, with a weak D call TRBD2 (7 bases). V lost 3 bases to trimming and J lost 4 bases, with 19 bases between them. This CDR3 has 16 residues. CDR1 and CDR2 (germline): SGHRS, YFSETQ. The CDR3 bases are TGCGCCAGCAGCTCGACCAGGGGCGGGGGTACAGAGACCCAGTACTTC. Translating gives CASSSTRGGGTETQYF.

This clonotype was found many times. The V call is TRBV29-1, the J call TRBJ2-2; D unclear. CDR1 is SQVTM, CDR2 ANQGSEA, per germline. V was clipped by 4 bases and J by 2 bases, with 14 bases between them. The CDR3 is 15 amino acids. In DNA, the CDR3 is TGCAGCGTTGCAGCCGGGTCCGGAAACACCGGGGAGCTGTTTTTT. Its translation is CSVAAGSGNTGELFF.

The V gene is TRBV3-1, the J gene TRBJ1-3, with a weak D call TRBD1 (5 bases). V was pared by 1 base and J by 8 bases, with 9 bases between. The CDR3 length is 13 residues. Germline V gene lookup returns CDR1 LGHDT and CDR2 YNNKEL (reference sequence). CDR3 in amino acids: CASSQGREDTIYF. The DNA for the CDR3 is TGTGCCAGCAGCCAAGGCAGGGAAGACACCATATATTTT.

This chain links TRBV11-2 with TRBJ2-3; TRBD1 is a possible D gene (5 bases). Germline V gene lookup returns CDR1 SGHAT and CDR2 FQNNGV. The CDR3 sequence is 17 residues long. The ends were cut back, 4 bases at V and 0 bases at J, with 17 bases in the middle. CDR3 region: CASSSSPGRVSTDTQYF. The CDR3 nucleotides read TGTGCCAGCAGCTCATCCCCGGGCAGGGTGAGCACAGATACGCAGTATTTT.

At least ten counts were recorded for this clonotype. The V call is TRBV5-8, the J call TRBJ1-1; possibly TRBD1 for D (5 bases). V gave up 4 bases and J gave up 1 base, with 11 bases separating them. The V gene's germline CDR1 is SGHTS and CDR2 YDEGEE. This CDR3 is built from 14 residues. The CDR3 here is CASSRGAANTEAFF. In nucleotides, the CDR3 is TGTGCCAGCAGCAGGGGCGCGGCGAACACTGAAGCTTTCTTT.

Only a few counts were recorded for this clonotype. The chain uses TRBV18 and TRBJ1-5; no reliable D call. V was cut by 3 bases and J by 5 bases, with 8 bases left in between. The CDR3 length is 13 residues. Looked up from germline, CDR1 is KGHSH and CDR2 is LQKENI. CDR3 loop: CASSPMRDQPQHF. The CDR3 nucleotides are TGTGCCAGCTCACCTATGAGAGATCAGCCCCAGCATTTT.

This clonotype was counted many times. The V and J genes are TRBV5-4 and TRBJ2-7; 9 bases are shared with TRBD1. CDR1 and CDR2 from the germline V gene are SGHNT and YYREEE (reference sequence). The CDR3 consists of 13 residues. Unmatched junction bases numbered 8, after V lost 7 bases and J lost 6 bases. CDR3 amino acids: CASCQDRGGEQYF. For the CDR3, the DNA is TGTGCCAGCTGTCAGGACAGGGGTGGCGAGCAGTACTTC. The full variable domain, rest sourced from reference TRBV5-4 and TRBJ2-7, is ETGVTQSPTHLIKTRGQQVTLRCSSQSGHNTVSWYQQALGQGPQFIFQYYREEENGRGNFPPRFSGLQFPNYSSELNVNALELDDSALYLCASCQDRGGEQYFGPGTRLTVT.